This TCR beta chain appears in the sequencing data of a study of cytomegalovirus exposure and HLA in healthy donors. PCR was performed using 60 Vbeta and 13 Jbeta primers. The data were produced by immunoSEQ multiplex PCR, yet TCRdb's version contains in-frame clones alone and is incomplete. Of approximately 120,000 clones in the sample, about four fifths are singletons; the top ten hold about 3.5%. Healthy bone marrow donors formed the donor group. The receptor was derived from a woman in her thirties or forties in good health and CMV-seropositive. The sample was PBMCs.

CDR3 loop: CASSLLAGGPGQQYF. The CDR3 DNA sequence: TGTGCCAGCAGCTTACTAGCGGGAGGGCCGGGTCAGCAGTACTTC. J is TRBJ2-7 and V is TRBV11-3; TRBD2 aligns across 12 bases. Germline CDR1 reads SGHNT; CDR2 reads YENEEA. The length of the CDR3 is 15 residues. V dropped 2 bases and J dropped 8; count of bases not matched to a gene: 7.